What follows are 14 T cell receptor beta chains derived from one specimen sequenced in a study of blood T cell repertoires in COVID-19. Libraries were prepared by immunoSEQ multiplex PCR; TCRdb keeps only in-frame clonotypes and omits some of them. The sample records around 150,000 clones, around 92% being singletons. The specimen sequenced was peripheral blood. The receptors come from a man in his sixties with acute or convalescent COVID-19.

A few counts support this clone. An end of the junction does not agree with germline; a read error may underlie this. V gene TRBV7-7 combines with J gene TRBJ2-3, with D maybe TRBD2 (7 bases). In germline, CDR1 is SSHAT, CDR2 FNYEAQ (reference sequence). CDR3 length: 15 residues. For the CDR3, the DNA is TGTGCTAGCAGCCCTTCCGGGGGGCGGGCAGATACGCAGTATTTT. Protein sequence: CASSPSGGRADTQYF.

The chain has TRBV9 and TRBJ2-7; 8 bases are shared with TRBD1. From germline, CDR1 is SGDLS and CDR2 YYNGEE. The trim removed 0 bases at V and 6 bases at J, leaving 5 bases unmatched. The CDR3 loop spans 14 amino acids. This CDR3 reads CASSVAGTGPEQYF. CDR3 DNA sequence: TGTGCCAGCAGCGTAGCTGGGACAGGTCCCGAGCAGTACTTC.

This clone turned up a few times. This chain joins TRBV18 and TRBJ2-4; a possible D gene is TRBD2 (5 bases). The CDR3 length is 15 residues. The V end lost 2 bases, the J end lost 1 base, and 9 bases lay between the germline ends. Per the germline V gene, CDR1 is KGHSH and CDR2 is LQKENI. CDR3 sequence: CASSPEGRAKNIQYF. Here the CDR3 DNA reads TGTGCCAGCTCACCAGAGGGAAGGGCCAAAAACATTCAGTACTTC.

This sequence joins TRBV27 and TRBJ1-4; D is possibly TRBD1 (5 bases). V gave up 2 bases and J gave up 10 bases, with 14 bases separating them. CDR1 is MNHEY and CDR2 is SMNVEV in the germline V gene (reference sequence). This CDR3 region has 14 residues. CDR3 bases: TGTGCCAGCAGTTTAAGCAGGCCCGGGGGAAAACTGTTTTTT. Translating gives CASSLSRPGGKLFF. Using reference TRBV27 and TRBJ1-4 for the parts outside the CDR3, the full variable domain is EAQVTQNPRYLITVTGKKLTVTCSQNMNHEYMSWYRQDPGLGLRQIYYSMNVEVTDKGDVPEGYKVSRKEKRNFPLILESPSPNQTSLYFCASSLSRPGGKLFFGSGTQLSVL.

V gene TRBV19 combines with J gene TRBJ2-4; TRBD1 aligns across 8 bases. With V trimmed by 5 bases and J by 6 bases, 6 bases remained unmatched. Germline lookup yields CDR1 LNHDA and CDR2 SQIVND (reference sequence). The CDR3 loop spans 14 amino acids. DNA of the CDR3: TGTGCCAGTAGTGCCACAGGGGGTCCAAACATTCAGTACTTC. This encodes CASSATGGPNIQYF.

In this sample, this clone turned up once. The CDR3 spells CASSQSVSPGTEEKITDTQYF. DNA of the CDR3: TGCGCCAGCAGTCAATCGGTAAGCCCCGGGACAGAAGAAAAAATCACAGATACGCAGTATTTT. This sequence joins TRBV23-1 and TRBJ2-3; TRBD1 aligns across 7 bases. TRBV23-1 is sorted into the ORF group, with uncertain function. The CDR3 consists of 21 residues. The J segment lost 2 bases and the V segment lost 0 bases, leaving 20 bases of the junction unmatched.

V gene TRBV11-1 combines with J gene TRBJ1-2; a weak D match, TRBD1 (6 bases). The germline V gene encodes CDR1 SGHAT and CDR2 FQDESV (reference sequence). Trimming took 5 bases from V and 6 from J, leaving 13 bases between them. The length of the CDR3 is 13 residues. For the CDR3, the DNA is TGTGCCAGCAGCCCCGGGACAAGAAATGGCTACACCTTC. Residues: CASSPGTRNGYTF.

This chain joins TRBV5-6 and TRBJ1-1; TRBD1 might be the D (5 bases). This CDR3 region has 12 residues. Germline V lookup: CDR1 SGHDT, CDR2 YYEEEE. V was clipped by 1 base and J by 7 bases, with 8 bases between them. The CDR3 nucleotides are TGTGCCAGCAGCTTGAACAGGTTTGAAGCTTTCTTT. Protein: CASSLNRFEAFF.

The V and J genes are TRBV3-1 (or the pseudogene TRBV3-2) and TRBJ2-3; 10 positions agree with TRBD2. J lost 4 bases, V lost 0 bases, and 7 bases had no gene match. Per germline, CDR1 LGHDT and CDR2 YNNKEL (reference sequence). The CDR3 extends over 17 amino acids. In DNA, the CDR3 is TGTGCCAGCAGCCAAGATCCAGCGGGGGGGCTCGCAGATACGCAGTATTTT. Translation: CASSQDPAGGLADTQYF.

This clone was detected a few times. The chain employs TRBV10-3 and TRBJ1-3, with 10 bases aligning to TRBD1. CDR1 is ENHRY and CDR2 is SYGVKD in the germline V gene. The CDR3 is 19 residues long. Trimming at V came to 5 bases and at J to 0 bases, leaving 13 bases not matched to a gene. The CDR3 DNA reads TGTGCCATCAGTTCCTCCCCCGGGACAGGGGCCACCTCTGGAAACACCATATATTTT. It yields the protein CAISSSPGTGATSGNTIYF.

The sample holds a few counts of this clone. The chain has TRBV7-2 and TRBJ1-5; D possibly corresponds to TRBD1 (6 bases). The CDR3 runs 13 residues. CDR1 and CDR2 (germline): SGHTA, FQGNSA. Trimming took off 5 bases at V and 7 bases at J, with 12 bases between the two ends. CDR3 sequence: CASSIQGGQPQHF. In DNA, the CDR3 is TGTGCCAGCAGCATACAGGGCGGGCAGCCCCAGCATTTT.

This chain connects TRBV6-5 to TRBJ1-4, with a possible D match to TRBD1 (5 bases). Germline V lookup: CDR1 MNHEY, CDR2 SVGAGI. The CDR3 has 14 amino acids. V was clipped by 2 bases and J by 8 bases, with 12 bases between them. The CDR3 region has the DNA TGTGCCAGCAGTTACAGCGCCAGGGTCGAAAAACTGTTTTTT. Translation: CASSYSARVEKLFF.

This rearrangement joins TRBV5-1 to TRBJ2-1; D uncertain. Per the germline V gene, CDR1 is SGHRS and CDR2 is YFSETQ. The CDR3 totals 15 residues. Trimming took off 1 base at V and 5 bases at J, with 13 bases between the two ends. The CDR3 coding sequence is TGCGCCAGCAGCTTGAAAGATCCCGACAACAATGAGCAGTTCTTC. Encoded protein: CASSLKDPDNNEQFF.

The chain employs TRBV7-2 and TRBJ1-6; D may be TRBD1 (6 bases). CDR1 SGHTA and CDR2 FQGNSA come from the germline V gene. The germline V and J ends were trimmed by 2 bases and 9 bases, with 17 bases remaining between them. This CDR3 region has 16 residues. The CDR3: CASSLQDSVLGSPLHF. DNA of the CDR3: TGTGCCAGCAGCTTACAGGACAGCGTCCTCGGTTCACCCCTCCACTTT.